What follows are 24 T cell receptor beta chains derived from one specimen sequenced in a study of CD8 T cells in Susac syndrome. The RNA input was roughly 0.45 to 1 ug, and it was reverse transcribed with random hexamers. Each CDR3 protein gets one entry after TCRdb re-called the immunoSEQ multiplex PCR reads with MiXCR. The table shows under 150,000 distinct CDR3 sequences, with almost 96% occurring only once. The sequenced sample was CD4+ T cells from PBMCs. These receptors all come from a human donor with Susac syndrome.

V usage is TRBV20-1 and J usage is TRBJ2-2; 8 bases map to TRBD1. After removal of 3 bases from V and 4 bases from J, the junction contained 7 bases not matched to a gene. The CDR3 is made up of 15 amino acids. Germline V gene data show CDR1 as DFQATT and CDR2 as SNEGSKA (reference sequence). CDR3 in amino acids: CSASADRGITGELFF. CDR3 nucleotides: TGCAGTGCTAGCGCCGACAGGGGAATCACCGGGGAGCTGTTTTTT.

The CDR3 sequence: CASSRGQGGETQYF. CDR3 in DNA: TGTGCCAGCTCACGAGGACAGGGCGGGGAGACCCAGTACTTC. The chain is built from TRBV18 and TRBJ2-5, with 8 bases matching TRBD1. V gave up 4 bases and J gave up 5 bases; unmatched junction bases: 6. The CDR3 is 14 amino acids. Germline V gives CDR1 KGHSH, CDR2 LQKENI.

J is TRBJ1-2 and V is TRBV5-4; 9 bases fit TRBD1. Germline values: CDR1 SGHNT, CDR2 YYREEE (reference sequence). V lost 0 bases to trimming and J lost 5 bases; unmatched junction nucleotides: 2. The CDR3 loop spans 14 amino acids. The CDR3 nucleotides read TGTGCCAGCAGCTTGGGGGACAGGGATTATGGCTACACCTTC. The encoded protein is CASSLGDRDYGYTF.

This chain joins TRBV14 and TRBJ1-1; weak D call: TRBD1 (5 bases). Trimming pared 0 bases from V and 6 bases from J, leaving 11 bases between. Germline values: CDR1 SGHDN, CDR2 FVKESK. CDR3 length equals 14 residues. DNA for the CDR3: TGTGCCAGCAGCCAAGATTTAAGGGGTCCTGAAGCTTTCTTT. Its translation is CASSQDLRGPEAFF.

The chain joins TRBV20-1 to TRBJ1-3; D not resolved. CDR1 DFQATT and CDR2 SNEGSKA come from the germline V gene (reference sequence). Trimming stripped 6 bases from V and 1 base from J, with 7 bases between. CDR3 length: 12 residues. The CDR3 nucleotides are TGCAGTGCCCGACAATCTGGAAACACCATATATTTT. Translating it yields CSARQSGNTIYF.

The gene calls are TRBV14 and TRBJ2-7; D is undetermined. The CDR3 length is 14 residues. Germline values: CDR1 SGHDN, CDR2 FVKESK. Trimming took off 0 bases at V and 2 bases at J, with 8 bases between the two ends. The CDR3, as DNA: TGTGCCAGCAGCCAAGACTTTCCTGCCTACGAGCAGTACTTC. The encoded protein is CASSQDFPAYEQYF.

The V gene is TRBV20-1, the J gene TRBJ2-7; 7 bases map to TRBD2. V lost 6 bases to trimming and J lost 3 bases; unmatched junction nucleotides: 17. The CDR3 contains 16 residues. The germline CDR1 and CDR2 sequences are DFQATT and SNEGSKA (reference sequence). The CDR3 is CSAKGGVAPVGYEQYF. The CDR3 DNA is TGCAGTGCAAAGGGAGGGGTAGCCCCGGTCGGCTACGAGCAGTACTTC.

This chain connects TRBV11-2 to TRBJ1-1; D is unresolved. V lost 5 bases and J lost 4, with 17 bases in between. The CDR3 loop spans 15 amino acids. The germline gives CDR1 SGHAT, CDR2 FQNNGV. The CDR3 DNA reads as TGTGCCAGCAGCCCTCGCTGGAGGGCAGTCACTGAAGCTTTCTTT. As protein: CASSPRWRAVTEAFF.

The chain recombines TRBV20-1 with TRBJ2-2, with TRBD1 as a possible D gene (6 bases). The CDR3 consists of 15 residues. CDR1 and CDR2 (germline): DFQATT, SNEGSKA (reference sequence). V was pared by 4 bases and J by 0 bases, with 12 bases between. This CDR3 is CSATWAGANTGELFF. The CDR3 DNA is TGCAGTGCTACGTGGGCAGGGGCGAACACCGGGGAGCTGTTTTTT.

The chain carries TRBV20-1 and TRBJ2-7; 10 nucleotides align to TRBD2. The CDR3 covers 14 residues. Trimming took 3 bases from V and 2 from J; bases not matched to a gene: 4. The V gene's germline CDR1 is DFQATT and CDR2 SNEGSKA (reference sequence). DNA of the CDR3: TGCAGTGCTAGTATAGCGGGGGGAACCTACGAGCAGTACTTC. Amino acids: CSASIAGGTYEQYF.

The CDR3 DNA reads as TGTGCCAGCAGCATAACTAGCGGGGGCTACGAGCAGTACTTC. Its translation is CASSITSGGYEQYF. The J gene is TRBJ2-7, the V gene TRBV12-3 or TRBV12-4; 11 bases align to TRBD2. The ends lost 6 bases at V and 3 bases at J; junction bases unmatched: 4. The CDR3 totals 14 residues.

Only one count was recorded for this clonotype. V gene TRBV29-1 combines with J gene TRBJ2-3; D perhaps matches TRBD1 (5 bases). Germline V gives CDR1 SQVTM, CDR2 ANQGSEA. The CDR3 is 14 amino acids. V was pared by 2 bases and J by 4 bases, with 13 bases between. DNA for the CDR3: TGCAGCGTTGAACCAGGGTACGTCGCAGATACGCAGTATTTT. This gives the protein CSVEPGYVADTQYF.

The V and J genes are TRBV12-3 or TRBV12-4 and TRBJ1-5; the D gene is possibly TRBD1 (5 bases). V lost 6 bases to trimming and J lost 6 bases, with 12 bases between them. The CDR3 extends over 13 amino acids. The CDR3 nucleotides are TGTGCCAGCAGCCGGGACCAGGGTCAGCCCCAGCATTTT. The encoded protein is CASSRDQGQPQHF.

This chain joins TRBV29-1 and TRBJ2-1, with D uncertain. Trimming stripped 6 bases from V and 0 bases from J, with 15 bases between. This CDR3 has 15 amino acids. Germline CDR1 SQVTM, CDR2 ANQGSEA. In DNA, the CDR3 is TGCAGCGTCGCCCGACCGTTGAGCTCCTACAATGAGCAGTTCTTC. This gives the protein CSVARPLSSYNEQFF.

This rearrangement joins TRBV21-1 to TRBJ2-7; the table's D call of TRBD2 was not tested on the DNA. TRBV21-1 is an annotated pseudogene. The CDR3 consists of 15 residues. The CDR3 reads CASSNLPVSSYEQYF. The CDR3 nucleotides are TGTGCCAGCAGCAATCTCCCCGTGAGCTCCTACGAGCAGTACTTC.

The chain joins TRBV20-1 to TRBJ2-7; D remains ambiguous. V was shortened by 6 bases and J by 0 bases, with 9 bases between the two germline ends. The CDR3 spans 12 residues. Germline CDR1 and CDR2: DFQATT and SNEGSKA (reference sequence). The CDR3 sequence: CSASIPSYEQYF. CDR3 sequence (DNA): TGCAGTGCGTCGATCCCCTCCTACGAGCAGTACTTC.

This chain links TRBV14 with TRBJ1-4; 8 bases align to TRBD1. The ends lost 1 base at V and 11 bases at J; junction bases unmatched: 6. This CDR3 is built from 14 residues. Per germline, CDR1 SGHDN and CDR2 FVKESK. Written as DNA, the CDR3 is TGTGCCAGCAGCCAAGCAGGGGGCTTAAGGAAACTGTTTTTT. Translating gives CASSQAGGLRKLFF.

J is TRBJ1-2 and V is TRBV21-1; TRBD1, the D gene given by the table, was not confirmed from the DNA. TRBV21-1 is a known pseudogene. The CDR3 sequence is 17 residues long. The CDR3 sequence is CASSPHYRPGYDYGYTF. The CDR3 coding sequence is TGTGCCAGCAGCCCACATTACCGCCCGGGGTATGACTATGGCTACACCTTC.

The gene calls are TRBV12-3 or TRBV12-4 and TRBJ1-5; D might be TRBD1 (6 bases). The CDR3 totals 15 residues. V was pared by 6 bases and J by 2 bases, with 14 bases between. CDR3 nucleotide sequence: TGTGCCAGCAGCTCAGGACAGTTGGGCAATCAGCCCCAGCATTTT. Translating it yields CASSSGQLGNQPQHF.

The genes are TRBV9 and TRBJ2-1; TRBD2 might be the D (6 bases). Germline CDR1 is SGDLS and CDR2 is YYNGEE. CDR3 length: 15 residues. V was pared by 1 base and J by 8 bases, with 16 bases between. The CDR3 DNA reads TGTGCCAGCAGCGTATTGGTGGGAGGAGGCGATGAGCAGTTCTTC. Translated, it gives CASSVLVGGGDEQFF.

The chain carries TRBV2 and TRBJ1-2; D gene uncertain. CDR1 is SNHLY and CDR2 is FYNNEI in the germline V gene. CDR3 length: 15 residues. V was trimmed by 0 bases and J by 0 bases, leaving 8 bases between them. CDR3 protein: CASSEATVANYGYTF. DNA of the CDR3: TGTGCCAGCAGTGAAGCAACGGTAGCTAACTATGGCTACACCTTC.

DNA of the CDR3: TGCGCCAGCAGTCAATCTAAGGGGACAGATACGCAGTATTTT. Protein: CASSQSKGTDTQYF. J is TRBJ2-3 and V is TRBV23-1, with a weak D call TRBD1 (5 bases). TRBV23-1 is recorded as an ORF, its role being uncertain. V lost 0 bases and J 3 bases, leaving 7 bases between the germline ends. CDR3 length: 14 residues.

This clonotype was observed a single time. The chain combines TRBV5-1 with TRBJ2-7, with D hard to call. Trimming removed 7 bases at V and 0 bases at J, with 5 bases between. This CDR3 has 11 amino acids. Germline V gene data show CDR1 as SGHRS and CDR2 as YFSETQ. The CDR3 is CASRASYEQYF. The CDR3 DNA is TGCGCCAGCCGGGCCTCCTACGAGCAGTACTTC.

CDR3 nucleotides: TGCAGTGCTAGAGATCCCAGAGCGGGGGCCACTGAAGCTTTCTTT. Encoded protein: CSARDPRAGATEAFF. The V call is TRBV20-1, the J call TRBJ1-1, with D tentatively TRBD1 (6 bases). The CDR3 is made up of 15 amino acids. Deletions cut 0 bases from V and 4 bases from J, with 15 bases between. CDR1 DFQATT and CDR2 SNEGSKA come from the germline V gene (reference sequence).